These T cell receptor beta chains were read from a single sample in a study of blood T cell repertoires in COVID-19. Clones were sequenced by immunoSEQ multiplex PCR, and TCRdb holds only the in-frame ones, with some missing. The data contain fewer than 90,000 clones, 85% to 90% of them singletons. Material for sequencing was peripheral blood. These receptors were taken from an elderly man in a cohort sampled during active COVID-19. CDR3s include the opening cysteine and the closing phenylalanine or tryptophan. Each record gives: J gene, CDR3 length, clone size, D gene, V gene, CDR3 protein, CDR3 DNA. The D gene is left open where the match is weak. For some rows the clone size is stated as once, few or many, or as a class when expanded; others skip it.

>TRBJ2-3|16|-|TRBD1|TRBV7-2
CASSLTTGSSTDTQYF
TGTGCCAGCAGCCTGACGACAGGGTCTAGCACAGATACGCAGTATTTT
>TRBJ2-2|14|-|-|TRBV5-1
CASTRNRESGELFF
TGCGCCAGCACGCGGAACAGGGAATCCGGGGAGCTGTTTTTT
>TRBJ2-7|15|-|TRBD2|TRBV10-3
CAISEREGASYEQYF
TGTGCCATCAGTGAACGGGAGGGAGCCTCCTACGAGCAGTACTTC
>TRBJ1-1|13|-|TRBD1|TRBV11-2
CASSLDRGAEAFF
TGTGCCAGCAGCCTCGACAGGGGGGCTGAAGCTTTCTTT
>TRBJ1-1|12|-|TRBD1|TRBV10-3
CATQGGGTEAFF
TGTGCCACCCAGGGGGGCGGGACTGAAGCTTTCTTT
>TRBJ2-4|17|few|-|TRBV10-3
CAISASPFTGAKNIQYF
TGTGCCATCAGTGCCTCTCCCTTTACGGGAGCCAAAAACATTCAGTACTTC
>TRBJ2-2|14|-|-|TRBV6-5
CATRRDSDTGELFF
TGTGCCACCAGACGAGACAGTGACACCGGGGAGCTGTTTTTT
>TRBJ1-6|13|once|-|TRBV5-1
CASSLGGGEALHF
TGCGCCAGCAGCTTGGGGGGGGGAGAGGCCCTCCACTTT
>TRBJ2-1|15|-|-|TRBV7-9
CASSLVDSSYNEQFF
TGTGCCAGCAGCTTAGTTGACAGTTCCTACAATGAGCAGTTCTTC
>TRBJ1-6|13|-|TRBD1|TRBV10-3
CAIRGQDDSPLHF
TGTGCCATCAGAGGACAGGACGATTCACCCCTCCACTTT
>TRBJ2-6|16|-|-|TRBV5-1
CASSTPDGAGANVLTF
TGCGCCAGCAGCACCCCGGACGGGGCTGGGGCCAACGTCCTGACTTTC